This record looks at one T cell receptor (beta chain) sequence and its context. Its antigen is as yet unknown. Both 60 Vbeta primers and 13 Jbeta primers went into the PCR. The assay was immunoSEQ multiplex PCR, and TCRdb's table has in-frame clones only and misses some. The sample consists of a few hundred thousand clones, approximately 80% of them appearing once. The data stem from a study of cytomegalovirus exposure and HLA in healthy donors. This CDR3 has 13 residues. Germline CDR1 reads SEHNR; CDR2 reads FQNEAQ (reference sequence). Trimming at V came to 5 bases and at J to 5 bases, leaving 4 bases not matched to a gene. Points from the study as a whole: Data from an earlier analysis indicated that most TCR beta V segments were productive either about 87% or about 30% of the time. In a later analysis, a genetic analysis reported fewer productive-TCR N-insertions in an Asian-associated ancestry cluster than the cohort average.

The rearrangement uses TRBV7-9 and TRBJ2-3, with 7 bases that match TRBD1. The sample comprised PBMCs. The receptor comes from a man aged 25-45 years in good health and CMV-seronegative. The CDR3 region is CASSGQVLDTQYF. In nucleotides, the CDR3 is TGTGCCAGCAGCGGACAGGTGTTAGATACGCAGTATTTT.